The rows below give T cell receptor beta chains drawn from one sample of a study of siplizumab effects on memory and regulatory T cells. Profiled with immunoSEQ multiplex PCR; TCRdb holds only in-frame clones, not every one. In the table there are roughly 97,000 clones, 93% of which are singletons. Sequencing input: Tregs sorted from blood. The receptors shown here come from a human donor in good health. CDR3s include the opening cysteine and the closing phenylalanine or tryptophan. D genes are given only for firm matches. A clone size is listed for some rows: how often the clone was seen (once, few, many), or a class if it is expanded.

CDR3 DNA: TGTGCCAGCTCACCAGCAGATCAACAGTACTTC; CDR3 protein: CASSPADQQYF; D gene: -; J gene: TRBJ2-7; clone size: once; V gene: TRBV18
CDR3 DNA: TGTGCCAGCTCAGGGGGCGGGTACTACGAGCAGTACTTC; CDR3 protein: CASSGGGYYEQYF; D gene: TRBD1; J gene: TRBJ2-7; clone size: -; V gene: TRBV7-9
CDR3 DNA: TGTGCCAGCAGCCCCGCGAAGAGGCCTGAAGCTTTCTTT; CDR3 protein: CASSPAKRPEAFF; D gene: -; J gene: TRBJ1-1; clone size: medium-sized; V gene: TRBV5-5
CDR3 DNA: TGTGCCAGTAGGGCAGGGGGAGGGGATACGCAGTATTTT; CDR3 protein: CASRAGGGDTQYF; D gene: -; J gene: TRBJ2-3; clone size: -; V gene: TRBV6-1
CDR3 DNA: TGTGCCAGCAGCCGCGAAGGGTGGGGCAATCAGCCCCAGCATTTT; CDR3 protein: CASSREGWGNQPQHF; D gene: -; J gene: TRBJ1-5; clone size: -; V gene: TRBV5-5
CDR3 DNA: TGTGCCAGCAGCCCTCAAGGGACAGGGGCTGAAGCTTTCTTT; CDR3 protein: CASSPQGTGAEAFF; D gene: TRBD1; J gene: TRBJ1-1; clone size: -; V gene: TRBV11-2
CDR3 DNA: TGCAGCGGTGGGAGAGAGACCCAGTACTTC; CDR3 protein: CSGGRETQYF; D gene: -; J gene: TRBJ2-5; clone size: -; V gene: TRBV29-1
CDR3 DNA: TGTGCCAGCAGCTTGTGGTGGACAGGGGCCGGTCAGCCCCAGCATTTT; CDR3 protein: CASSLWWTGAGQPQHF; D gene: TRBD1; J gene: TRBJ1-5; clone size: -; V gene: TRBV5-6
CDR3 DNA: TGTGCCAGCACCTCAACGGGGGACGAGCAGTACTTC; CDR3 protein: CASTSTGDEQYF; D gene: -; J gene: TRBJ2-7; clone size: -; V gene: TRBV6-6
CDR3 DNA: TGTGCCAGCTCACCACCTTCGGACACCGGGGAGCTGTTTTTT; CDR3 protein: CASSPPSDTGELFF; D gene: -; J gene: TRBJ2-2; clone size: -; V gene: TRBV18
CDR3 DNA: TGTGCCAGCAGCCAAAACAGGGGTCCTAGACTCTACAATGAGCAGTTCTTC; CDR3 protein: CASSQNRGPRLYNEQFF; D gene: TRBD1; J gene: TRBJ2-1; clone size: -; V gene: TRBV7-2
CDR3 DNA: TGTGCCAGCAGCCGGTTGAGCGGCAGGTTCTATGGCTACACCTTC; CDR3 protein: CASSRLSGRFYGYTF; D gene: -; J gene: TRBJ1-2; clone size: -; V gene: TRBV13
CDR3 DNA: TGCAGCGTTGTACCGGGACAGGGCGGGAACGAGCAGTACTTC; CDR3 protein: CSVVPGQGGNEQYF; D gene: TRBD1; J gene: TRBJ2-7; clone size: -; V gene: TRBV29-1
CDR3 DNA: TGTGCCACCAGCATCCAGGGACAGGGTAGGACAGATACGCAGTATTTT; CDR3 protein: CATSIQGQGRTDTQYF; D gene: TRBD1; J gene: TRBJ2-3; clone size: -; V gene: TRBV15
CDR3 DNA: TGTGCCAGCAGCTTAGATACCGGACAGGGCTACGAGCAGTACTTC; CDR3 protein: CASSLDTGQGYEQYF; D gene: TRBD1; J gene: TRBJ2-7; clone size: -; V gene: TRBV11-3
CDR3 DNA: TGTGCCAGCAGCGTAGGGGACCTCTCCTACGAGCAGTACTTC; CDR3 protein: CASSVGDLSYEQYF; D gene: -; J gene: TRBJ2-7; clone size: -; V gene: TRBV9
CDR3 DNA: TGTGCCAGCAATGGACAGGGTGATGGCTACACCTTC; CDR3 protein: CASNGQGDGYTF; D gene: TRBD1; J gene: TRBJ1-2; clone size: once; V gene: TRBV6-6
CDR3 DNA: TGTGCTAGTGGTTTGGTATTGACGAGGACTAGCGGGAGATCCTACAATGAGCAGTTCTTC; CDR3 protein: CASGLVLTRTSGRSYNEQFF; D gene: TRBD2; J gene: TRBJ2-1; clone size: few; V gene: TRBV12-5
CDR3 DNA: TGTGCCAGCAGTTTAGCCGGGGAAAACTATGGCTACACCTTC; CDR3 protein: CASSLAGENYGYTF; D gene: -; J gene: TRBJ1-2; clone size: -; V gene: TRBV27
CDR3 DNA: TGTGCCAGCAGTTTAGCGGGGTCTGAGCAGTTCTTC; CDR3 protein: CASSLAGSEQFF; D gene: TRBD2; J gene: TRBJ2-1; clone size: -; V gene: TRBV2
CDR3 DNA: TGTGCCAGCAGCGCAGCGGTAAACACCGGGGAGCTGTTTTTT; CDR3 protein: CASSAAVNTGELFF; D gene: -; J gene: TRBJ2-2; clone size: -; V gene: TRBV9
CDR3 DNA: TGCAGCGTTGCATCGGGATGGAACTATGGCTACACCTTC; CDR3 protein: CSVASGWNYGYTF; D gene: -; J gene: TRBJ1-2; clone size: -; V gene: TRBV29-1
CDR3 DNA: TGCAGCGCTTTACGGACAGGGGATGAGCAGTTCTTC; CDR3 protein: CSALRTGDEQFF; D gene: TRBD1; J gene: TRBJ2-1; clone size: -; V gene: TRBV29-1
CDR3 DNA: TGTGCCAGCTCACCATCGCAGAACACTGAAGCTTTCTTT; CDR3 protein: CASSPSQNTEAFF; D gene: -; J gene: TRBJ1-1; clone size: once; V gene: TRBV18
CDR3 DNA: TGTGCCAGCAGTTTTTCTTGGAGCAATCAGCCCCAGCATTTT; CDR3 protein: CASSFSWSNQPQHF; D gene: -; J gene: TRBJ1-5; clone size: -; V gene: TRBV27
CDR3 DNA: TGTGCCAGCAGTGAGGGGGTTTTTGGGTATGGCTACACCTTC; CDR3 protein: CASSEGVFGYGYTF; D gene: -; J gene: TRBJ1-2; clone size: -; V gene: TRBV6-1
CDR3 DNA: TGTGCCAGCAGTACGACAGGGGGGATGAACACTGAAGCTTTCTTT; CDR3 protein: CASSTTGGMNTEAFF; D gene: TRBD1; J gene: TRBJ1-1; clone size: once; V gene: TRBV6-6
CDR3 DNA: TGTGCCAGCAGCTTAGCCGGGTCTGGGGCCAACGTCCTGACTTTC; CDR3 protein: CASSLAGSGANVLTF; D gene: -; J gene: TRBJ2-6; clone size: few; V gene: TRBV11-2
CDR3 DNA: TGTGCCAGCGGGGACAGCGCCAATCAGCCCCAGCATTTT; CDR3 protein: CASGDSANQPQHF; D gene: TRBD1; J gene: TRBJ1-5; clone size: -; V gene: TRBV6-6
CDR3 DNA: TGCGCCAGCAGCCAAGATTTAGGGAGCCTTCGAGGAAACACCATATATTTT; CDR3 protein: CASSQDLGSLRGNTIYF; D gene: -; J gene: TRBJ1-3; clone size: -; V gene: TRBV4-1
CDR3 DNA: TGTGTACCCCTCCGGGACGCAGGGAAACAATACAATGAGCAGTTCTTC; CDR3 protein: CVPLRDAGKQYNEQFF; D gene: -; J gene: TRBJ2-1; clone size: -; V gene: TRBV19
CDR3 DNA: TGTGCCTGGAGTGCGTCGAACACCGTAGCTGGAAACACCATATATTTT; CDR3 protein: CAWSASNTVAGNTIYF; D gene: -; J gene: TRBJ1-3; clone size: -; V gene: TRBV30
CDR3 DNA: TGCGCCACCCCCTCTCTGGGAGTCGCGAACACCGGGGAGCTGTTTTTT; CDR3 protein: CATPSLGVANTGELFF; D gene: -; J gene: TRBJ2-2; clone size: -; V gene: TRBV23-1
CDR3 DNA: TGTGCCAGCAGACCGTACTATGGCTACACCTTC; CDR3 protein: CASRPYYGYTF; D gene: -; J gene: TRBJ1-2; clone size: few; V gene: TRBV2
CDR3 DNA: TGTGCCACCAGCAGAGAACTGAACAGGGTAGGGGAGACCCAGTACTTC; CDR3 protein: CATSRELNRVGETQYF; D gene: -; J gene: TRBJ2-5; clone size: -; V gene: TRBV15
CDR3 DNA: TGTGCCAGCAGCTACCGGGACAGGGCACCCTACGAGCAGTACTTC; CDR3 protein: CASSYRDRAPYEQYF; D gene: TRBD1; J gene: TRBJ2-7; clone size: -; V gene: TRBV2
CDR3 DNA: TGTGCCAGCAGGGGGACGGGACACCTCTATGGCTACACCTTC; CDR3 protein: CASRGTGHLYGYTF; D gene: -; J gene: TRBJ1-2; clone size: -; V gene: TRBV6-1
CDR3 DNA: TGTGCCAGCTGGGGACAGGGGTTTCGCTACACCTTC; CDR3 protein: CASWGQGFRYTF; D gene: TRBD1; J gene: TRBJ1-2; clone size: -; V gene: TRBV6-5
CDR3 DNA: TGTGCCAGCAAACTAGCGGGGATCTCCTACGAGCAGTACTTC; CDR3 protein: CASKLAGISYEQYF; D gene: TRBD2; J gene: TRBJ2-7; clone size: -; V gene: TRBV2
CDR3 DNA: TGTGCCATCAGGCGGGAGCTACTATTCTACGAGCAGTTCTTC; CDR3 protein: CAIRRELLFYEQFF; D gene: TRBD2; J gene: TRBJ2-1; clone size: -; V gene: TRBV10-3
CDR3 DNA: TGTGCCAGCAGTTACCTGGCAGGCCACATGAACACTGAAGCTTTCTTT; CDR3 protein: CASSYLAGHMNTEAFF; D gene: -; J gene: TRBJ1-1; clone size: -; V gene: TRBV6-5
CDR3 DNA: TGTGCCAGCAGTTACTCTACAGGGGGCTATGGCTACACCTTC; CDR3 protein: CASSYSTGGYGYTF; D gene: TRBD1; J gene: TRBJ1-2; clone size: -; V gene: TRBV6-5
CDR3 DNA: TGTGCCAGCAGTGAAATCGGGGGCCCGGGCAATCAGCCCCAGCATTTT; CDR3 protein: CASSEIGGPGNQPQHF; D gene: -; J gene: TRBJ1-5; clone size: -; V gene: TRBV6-1
CDR3 DNA: TGTGCCAGCAGCGTCGGGACAGGCCAGCCCCAGCATTTT; CDR3 protein: CASSVGTGQPQHF; D gene: TRBD1; J gene: TRBJ1-5; clone size: few; V gene: TRBV9
CDR3 DNA: TGTGCCAGCAGTTATGCAGGGGGCAACAATGAGCAGTTCTTC; CDR3 protein: CASSYAGGNNEQFF; D gene: TRBD1; J gene: TRBJ2-1; clone size: -; V gene: TRBV6-6
CDR3 DNA: TGTGCCAGCAGCTTAGAGCCAGGGTATCAGCCCCAGCATTTT; CDR3 protein: CASSLEPGYQPQHF; D gene: -; J gene: TRBJ1-5; clone size: -; V gene: TRBV7-6
CDR3 DNA: TGTGCCAGCAGTTATAGAACCTACGAGCAGTACTTC; CDR3 protein: CASSYRTYEQYF; D gene: -; J gene: TRBJ2-7; clone size: -; V gene: TRBV6-6
CDR3 DNA: TGTGCCAGTAGCCCCGGGACAGGGGGCTACAATGAGCAGTTCTTC; CDR3 protein: CASSPGTGGYNEQFF; D gene: TRBD1; J gene: TRBJ2-1; clone size: -; V gene: TRBV19
CDR3 DNA: TGTGCCAGCAGCCTTGCAGGGGGGAACACTGAAGCTTTCTTT; CDR3 protein: CASSLAGGNTEAFF; D gene: TRBD1; J gene: TRBJ1-1; clone size: -; V gene: TRBV7-9
CDR3 DNA: TGTGCCAGCTCACCGACGGGGGGTTCCAATCAGCCCCAGCATTTT; CDR3 protein: CASSPTGGSNQPQHF; D gene: -; J gene: TRBJ1-5; clone size: -; V gene: TRBV18
CDR3 DNA: TGTGCCAGCAGGACGGGACTAGCGGGAAGAAATGAGCAGTTCTTC; CDR3 protein: CASRTGLAGRNEQFF; D gene: TRBD2; J gene: TRBJ2-1; clone size: -; V gene: TRBV27
CDR3 DNA: TGTGCCAGCAAGAGAACAGGGCTCTATGGCTACACCTTC; CDR3 protein: CASKRTGLYGYTF; D gene: -; J gene: TRBJ1-2; clone size: -; V gene: TRBV6-1
CDR3 DNA: TGTGCCAGCTCACCACAGGGGTTTAAAGCTTTCTTT; CDR3 protein: CASSPQGFKAFF; D gene: -; J gene: TRBJ1-1; clone size: -; V gene: TRBV18
CDR3 DNA: TGTGCCAGTAGTCGAGCGGGAGGGCCCGGTGAGCAGTACTTC; CDR3 protein: CASSRAGGPGEQYF; D gene: TRBD2; J gene: TRBJ2-7; clone size: -; V gene: TRBV19
CDR3 DNA: TGTGCCAGCAGTGAGCACATCCTAGTCGCTACTGGTAATCAGCCCCAGCATTTT; CDR3 protein: CASSEHILVATGNQPQHF; D gene: -; J gene: TRBJ1-5; clone size: -; V gene: TRBV6-1
CDR3 DNA: TGTGCCAGCAGCCAAGAGACAGGGAACACTGAAGCTTTCTTT; CDR3 protein: CASSQETGNTEAFF; D gene: -; J gene: TRBJ1-1; clone size: -; V gene: TRBV5-8
CDR3 DNA: TGCACCAGCAGCCAAGCGCGGCGGGGGGTAAGTGAAAAACTGTTTTTT; CDR3 protein: CTSSQARRGVSEKLFF; D gene: -; J gene: TRBJ1-4; clone size: once; V gene: TRBV1
CDR3 DNA: TGTGCCAGCAGTTTACAGGGGCTCGGTCAGCCCCAGCATTTT; CDR3 protein: CASSLQGLGQPQHF; D gene: -; J gene: TRBJ1-5; clone size: -; V gene: TRBV27
CDR3 DNA: TGTGCCAGCAGCCAAGTCGCAGAGACCCAGTACTTC; CDR3 protein: CASSQVAETQYF; D gene: -; J gene: TRBJ2-5; clone size: -; V gene: TRBV14
CDR3 DNA: TGTGCCAGTAGAGACAGGGCGGGTGGAGATACGCAGTATTTT; CDR3 protein: CASRDRAGGDTQYF; D gene: TRBD1; J gene: TRBJ2-3; clone size: -; V gene: TRBV19